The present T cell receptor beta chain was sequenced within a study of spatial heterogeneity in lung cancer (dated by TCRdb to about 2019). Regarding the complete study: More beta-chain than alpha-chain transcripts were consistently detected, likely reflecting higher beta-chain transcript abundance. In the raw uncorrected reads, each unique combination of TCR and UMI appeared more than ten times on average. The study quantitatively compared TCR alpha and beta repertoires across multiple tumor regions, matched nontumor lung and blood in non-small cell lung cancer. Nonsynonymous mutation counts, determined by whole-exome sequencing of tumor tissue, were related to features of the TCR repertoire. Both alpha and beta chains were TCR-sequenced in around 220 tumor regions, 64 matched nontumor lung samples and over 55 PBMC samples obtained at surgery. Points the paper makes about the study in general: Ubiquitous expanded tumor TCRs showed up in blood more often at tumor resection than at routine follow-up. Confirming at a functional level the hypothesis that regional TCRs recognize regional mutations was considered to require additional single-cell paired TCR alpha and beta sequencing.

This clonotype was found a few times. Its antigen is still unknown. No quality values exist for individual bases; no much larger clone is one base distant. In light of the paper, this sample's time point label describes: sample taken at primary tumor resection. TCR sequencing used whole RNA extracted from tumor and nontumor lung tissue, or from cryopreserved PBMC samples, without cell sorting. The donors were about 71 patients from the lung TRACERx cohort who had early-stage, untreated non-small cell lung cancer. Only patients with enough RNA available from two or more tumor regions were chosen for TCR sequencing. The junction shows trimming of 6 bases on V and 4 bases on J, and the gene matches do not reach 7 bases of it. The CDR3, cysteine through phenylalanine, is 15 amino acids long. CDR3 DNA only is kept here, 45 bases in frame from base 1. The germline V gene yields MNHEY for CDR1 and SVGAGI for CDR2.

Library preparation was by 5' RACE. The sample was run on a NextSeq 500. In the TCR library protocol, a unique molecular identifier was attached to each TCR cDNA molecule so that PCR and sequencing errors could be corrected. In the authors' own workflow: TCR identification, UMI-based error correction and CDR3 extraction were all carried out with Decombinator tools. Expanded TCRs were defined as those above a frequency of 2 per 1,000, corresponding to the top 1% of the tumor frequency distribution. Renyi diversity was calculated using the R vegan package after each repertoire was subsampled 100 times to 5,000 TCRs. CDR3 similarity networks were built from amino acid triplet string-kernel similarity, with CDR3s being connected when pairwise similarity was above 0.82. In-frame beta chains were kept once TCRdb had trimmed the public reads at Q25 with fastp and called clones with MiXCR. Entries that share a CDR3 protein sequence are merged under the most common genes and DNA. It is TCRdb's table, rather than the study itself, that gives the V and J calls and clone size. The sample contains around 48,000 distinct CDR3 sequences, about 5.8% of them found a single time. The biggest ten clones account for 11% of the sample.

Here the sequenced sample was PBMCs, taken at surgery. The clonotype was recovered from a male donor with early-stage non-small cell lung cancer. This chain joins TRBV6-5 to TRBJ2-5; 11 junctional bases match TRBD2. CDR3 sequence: CASRPPGLAAETQYF. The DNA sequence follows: TGTGCCAGCAGACCCCCGGGACTAGCGGCAGAGACCCAGTACTTC.